Below are 8 T cell receptor beta chains sequenced from a single sample in a study of OX40 agonist ivuxolimab in advanced cancers. Some clones are missing from TCRdb's copy, which holds only in-frame ones; the method was immunoSEQ multiplex PCR. The sample consists of approximately 44,000 clones, approximately 84% of them appearing once. Material: CD4+ or CD8+ T cells sorted from blood, obtained in a trial of the OX40 agonist ivuxolimab. The receptors come from an adult with an advanced solid tumor such as melanoma, head and neck, liver or kidney cancer.

V and J are TRBV2 and TRBJ1-1; D call uncertain. Germline V gene data show CDR1 as SNHLY and CDR2 as FYNNEI. The CDR3 consists of 13 residues. V lost 5 bases to trimming and J lost 1 base, with 8 bases between them. The CDR3 nucleotides read TGTGCCAGCAGTTATACAGAGAACACTGAAGCTTTCTTT. It is translated as CASSYTENTEAFF.

By share of the sample, this clone is medium-sized (0.01 to 0.1%). V is TRBV6-5 and J is TRBJ1-3; TRBD1 aligns across 9 bases. The CDR3 consists of 15 residues. In germline, CDR1 is MNHEY, CDR2 SVGAGI. The junction had 7 bases not matched to a gene; V was cut back by 4 bases and J by 6 bases. CDR3 region: CASSSSDRGTNTIYF. CDR3 DNA: TGTGCCAGCAGTTCCTCGGACAGGGGAACAAACACCATATATTTT.

The V call is TRBV9, the J call TRBJ2-2; TRBD1 agrees at 11 bases. V was clipped by 1 base and J by 5 bases; unmatched bases: 4. The CDR3 runs to 16 residues. In germline, CDR1 is SGDLS, CDR2 YYNGEE. CDR3 coding DNA: TGTGCCAGCAGCGTAATCGGGACAGGGGGGACCGGGGAGCTGTTTTTT. Protein product: CASSVIGTGGTGELFF.

V gene TRBV6-1 combines with J gene TRBJ2-7; TRBD1 matches 8 bases. V shed 7 bases and J 3 bases; nucleotides not matched to a gene: 8. Germline CDR1 is MNHNS and CDR2 is SASEGT. CDR3 size: 14 residues. CDR3: CASTRTGSGYEQYF. The CDR3 DNA sequence: TGTGCCAGCACCCGGACAGGGAGCGGCTACGAGCAGTACTTC.

This chain uses TRBV27 with TRBJ2-3, with TRBD1 matching over 7 bases. Germline assignment: CDR1 MNHEY and CDR2 SMNVEV (reference sequence). The CDR3 totals 15 residues. The trim removed 6 bases at V and 0 bases at J, leaving 6 bases unmatched. The CDR3: CASRMRGLSTDTQYF. CDR3 sequence (DNA): TGTGCCAGCAGGATGAGGGGGCTCAGCACAGATACGCAGTATTTT.

The chain employs TRBV5-5 and TRBJ1-2, with TRBD1 identical over 8 bases. CDR3 length equals 15 residues. CDR1 and CDR2 (germline): SGHKS, YYEKEE (reference sequence). J was trimmed by 8 bases and V by 4 bases; bases with no gene match: 13. The CDR3 reads CASSLIGQGGDGYTF. The CDR3 DNA sequence: TGTGCCAGCAGCCTCATAGGACAGGGCGGGGACGGCTACACCTTC.

This chain connects TRBV6-5 to TRBJ1-2; TRBD1 matches at 8 bases. Germline values: CDR1 MNHEY, CDR2 SVGAGI. This CDR3 contains 15 residues. V shed 6 bases and J 2 bases; nucleotides not matched to a gene: 8. Written as DNA, the CDR3 is TGTGCCAGCAGAATAGACAGGGGTGTAAACTATGGCTACACCTTC. Protein: CASRIDRGVNYGYTF.

In regard to this clone: The identical CDR3 is also encoded by other nucleotide sequences in the sample. The gene calls are TRBV5-1 and TRBJ1-1, with D possibly being TRBD1 (5 bases). The CDR3 is made up of 14 amino acids. Trimming left V 0 bases short and J 1 base short, with 7 bases between. The germline CDR1 and CDR2 sequences are SGHRS and YFSETQ. CDR3 loop: CASSLAGGNTEAFF. CDR3 bases: TGCGCCAGCAGCTTGGCTGGGGGGAACACTGAAGCTTTCTTT. The entire variable domain, with the rest obtained from reference TRBV5-1 and TRBJ1-1, is as follows: KAGVTQTPRYLIKTRGQQVTLSCSPISGHRSVSWYQQTPGQGLQFLFEYFSETQRNKGNFPGRFSGRQFSNSRSEMNVSTLELGDSALYLCASSLAGGNTEAFFGQGTRLTVV.